Given below is one T cell receptor beta chain in context. Its antigen is still unknown. These data are taken from a study of cytomegalovirus exposure and HLA in healthy donors. Germline V gene sequence: CDR1 GTSNPN, CDR2 SVGIG (reference sequence). This CDR3 contains 11 residues. Study-wide points: Most TCR sequences were seen very rarely across donors, but some public TCRs occurred in many. Cytomegalovirus-associated status was assigned to 164 TCR beta chains.

Some clones are missing from TCRdb's copy, which holds only in-frame ones; the method was immunoSEQ multiplex PCR. The sample includes roughly 60,000 clones, approximately 96% of them seen just once. The chain has TRBV30 and TRBJ1-2, with 7 bases lining up with TRBD1. The TCR originated in a man in his late teens or twenties in good health and CMV-seronegative. Sequencing was done on a sample of PBMCs. The DNA of the CDR3 is TGTGTATCGGACAGGAGCTATGGCTACACCTTC. This encodes CVSDRSYGYTF. The variable domain in full, completed from reference TRBV30 and TRBJ1-2, reads SQTIHQWPATLVQPVGSPLSLECTVEGTSNPNLYWYRQAAGRGLQLLFYSVGIGQISSEVPQNLSASRPQDRQFILSSKKLLLSDSGFYLCVSDRSYGYTFGSGTRLTVV.